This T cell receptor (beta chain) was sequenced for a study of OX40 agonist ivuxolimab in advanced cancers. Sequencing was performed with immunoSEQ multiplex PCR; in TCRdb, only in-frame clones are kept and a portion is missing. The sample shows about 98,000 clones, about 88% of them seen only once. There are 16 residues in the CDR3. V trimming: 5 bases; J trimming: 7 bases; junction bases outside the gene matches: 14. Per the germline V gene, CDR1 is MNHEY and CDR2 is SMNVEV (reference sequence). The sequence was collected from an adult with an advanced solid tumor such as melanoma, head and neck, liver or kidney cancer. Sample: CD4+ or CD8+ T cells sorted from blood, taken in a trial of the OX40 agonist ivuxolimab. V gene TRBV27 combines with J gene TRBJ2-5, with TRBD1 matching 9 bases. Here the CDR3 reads CASSPGQGGGKVTQYF. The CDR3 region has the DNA TGTGCCAGCAGTCCGGGACAGGGAGGAGGAAAAGTGACCCAGTACTTC.